This T cell receptor beta chain originates from a study of brain metastases from non-small cell lung cancer. Overall study findings and caveats: Fewer infiltrating T cells were found in brain metastases than primaries. In roughly 64% of brain metastases, T-cell clones were expanded compared with matched primary tumors. Paired brain metastases and primary tumors largely shared TCR repertoires.

Germline CDR1 and CDR2: SQVTM and ANQGSEA. CDR3 length: 13 amino acids. Clones were sequenced by immunoSEQ multiplex PCR, and TCRdb holds only the in-frame ones, with some missing. The sample shows roughly 2,300 clones, under 85% of them seen only once. As concerns this clone: The antigen is unknown.

The rearrangement joins TRBV29-1 to TRBJ2-1; D may be TRBD2 (5 bases). The sample was primary lung tumor tissue. The TCR comes from a donor at least 40 years old with non-small cell lung cancer. CDR3 protein: CRAGQVSIHKQFF. CDR3 nucleotide sequence: TGCAGGGCGGGCCAGGTCTCTATACATAAGCAGTTCTTC.